Shown below are 28 T cell receptor beta chains from a single sample sequenced in a study of blood T cells in healthy people across ages. The authors ran a second PCR of about 7 to 11 cycles using a sample-barcoded 5' primer and a J-beta primer mix. TCRdb ran MiXCR on the 5' RACE reads and lists one entry per CDR3 protein. The sample has roughly 1,800,000 distinct CDR3 sequences, around 50% seen once. The sample consisted of blood. Receptors were obtained from a woman aged 35 to 49 in good health.

This clonotype was found a few times. The chain links TRBV29-1 to TRBJ1-2; D might be TRBD1 (5 bases). This CDR3 is 13 amino acids long. The germline V gene encodes CDR1 SQVTM and CDR2 ANQGSEA. V was clipped by 7 bases and J by 3 bases, with 15 bases between them. The chain's CDR3 is CSARHGTDYGYTF. The CDR3 coding sequence is TGCAGCGCTCGACACGGGACGGACTATGGCTACACCTTC.

V usage is TRBV27 and J usage is TRBJ1-5, with 8 bases fitting TRBD1. The CDR3 consists of 16 residues. Losses at the gene ends were 5 bases for V and 0 bases for J; bases not matched to a gene: 6. Germline V CDR1 and CDR2: MNHEY, SMNVEV (reference sequence). The DNA of the CDR3 is TGTGCCAGCAGTCGGGCACAGGGGGTTAGCAATCAGCCCCAGCATTTT. Protein product: CASSRAQGVSNQPQHF.

This sequence joins TRBV20-1 and TRBJ2-7, with 7 bases that match TRBD2. The CDR3 totals 13 residues. V trimming: 6 bases; J trimming: 6 bases; junction bases outside the gene matches: 11. Germline values: CDR1 DFQATT, CDR2 SNEGSKA (reference sequence). CDR3 nucleotides: TGCAGTGCCAAGGGACTATCGCCTGTCGAGCAGTACTTC. Amino acid sequence: CSAKGLSPVEQYF.

This clonotype occurred a few times. V gene TRBV20-1 combines with J gene TRBJ2-1; a weak D match, TRBD2 (5 bases). Trimming pared 2 bases from V and 15 bases from J, leaving 14 bases between. This CDR3 region has 11 residues. Germline V gene sequence: CDR1 DFQATT, CDR2 SNEGSKA (reference sequence). As DNA, the CDR3 is TGCAGTGCTAGACTTGACATAGCGCCGTTCTTC. It translates to CSARLDIAPFF.

The V gene is TRBV4-2, the J gene TRBJ2-2; 14 nucleotides agree with TRBD2. Unmatched junction bases numbered 4, after V lost 3 bases and J lost 4 bases. The CDR3 covers 17 residues. Looked up from germline, CDR1 is LGHNA and CDR2 is YNFKEQ. DNA of the CDR3: TGTGCCAGCAGCCAGGGACTAGCGGGGGCCCTCACCGGGGAGCTGTTTTTT. Amino acids: CASSQGLAGALTGELFF.

The V and J genes are TRBV15 and TRBJ1-2; D uncertain. V was shortened by 0 bases and J by 4 bases, with 12 bases between the two germline ends. CDR3 length: 15 amino acids. Germline V CDR1 and CDR2: LNHNV, YYDKDF (reference sequence). The CDR3 DNA sequence: TGTGCCACCAGCAGAGATCCGGGCAACCTCTATGGCTACACCTTC. Translated, it gives CATSRDPGNLYGYTF.

This clonotype occurred a few times. J is TRBJ1-2 and V is TRBV20-1; no definite D call. Trimming removed 6 bases at V and 3 bases at J, with 14 bases between. Germline CDR1 reads DFQATT; CDR2 reads SNEGSKA (reference sequence). The CDR3 has 13 amino acids. CDR3 coding DNA: TGCAGTGCCCCGGGCCAAGGTGACTATGGCTACACCTTC. Amino acid sequence: CSAPGQGDYGYTF.

V usage is TRBV24-1 and J usage is TRBJ2-4, with D unresolved. The J call is doubtful: the DNA matches TRBJ2-7 better. CDR3 length: 15 residues. CDR1 is KGHDR and CDR2 is SFDVKD in the germline V gene. CDR3 in DNA: TGTGCCACCAGTGATGTAGGTTCTGGGTTCTACGAGCAGTACTTC. This encodes CATSDVGSGFYEQYF.

J is TRBJ2-5 and V is TRBV2, with TRBD1 as a possible D gene (7 bases). The V and J ends lost 4 bases and 1 base respectively, with 10 bases between them. CDR1 and CDR2 from the germline V gene are SNHLY and FYNNEI. The CDR3 has 14 amino acids. CDR3 bases: TGTGCCAGCAGTGGGAGGGGGCTCCAAGAGACCCAGTACTTC. Translated, it gives CASSGRGLQETQYF.

Only a few counts were recorded for this clonotype. The chain recombines TRBV7-2 with TRBJ1-6, with 9 bases matching TRBD1. The V and J ends lost 6 bases and 9 bases, in that order; junction bases with no gene match: 9. This CDR3 is built from 15 residues. CDR1 and CDR2 (germline): SGHTA, FQGNSA. The CDR3 coding sequence is TGTGCCAGCAGATCACCACAGGGGGCAGGTTCACCCCTCCACTTT. Translated, it gives CASRSPQGAGSPLHF.

This clonotype has at least ten counts. The chain links TRBV5-1 to TRBJ1-1; D unresolved. The CDR3 spans 13 residues. V lost 6 bases, J lost 3 bases, and 12 bases lay in between. In germline, CDR1 is SGHRS, CDR2 YFSETQ. CDR3 protein: CASNPPRDTEAFF. CDR3 nucleotide sequence: TGCGCCAGCAACCCCCCGAGGGACACTGAAGCTTTCTTT.

This clonotype was seen a handful of times. The chain employs TRBV6-2 or TRBV6-3 and TRBJ1-2, with a tentative D call TRBD1 (6 bases). The CDR3 length is 12 residues. Looked up from germline, CDR1 is MNHEY and CDR2 is SVGEGT. With 8 bases removed from V and 2 bases from J, the gap between germline ends came to 9 bases. The CDR3, as DNA: TGTGCCAGCCGGGACACCAACTATGGCTACACCTTC. As protein: CASRDTNYGYTF.

V and J are TRBV9 and TRBJ2-3, with TRBD2 identical over 9 bases. The CDR3 is made up of 15 amino acids. Germline V gene sequence: CDR1 SGDLS, CDR2 YYNGEE. The trim removed 4 bases at V and 4 bases at J, leaving 7 bases unmatched. The CDR3 here is CASSSLAGMADTQYF. The CDR3 DNA is TGTGCCAGCAGCTCTCTAGCGGGGATGGCAGATACGCAGTATTTT.

The rearrangement joins TRBV12-3 or TRBV12-4 to TRBJ1-2, with D tentatively TRBD1 (6 bases). This CDR3 comprises 13 residues. With 5 bases removed from V and 8 bases from J, the gap between germline ends came to 15 bases. CDR3 protein: CASSGDTPKGYTF. The CDR3 DNA reads TGTGCCAGCAGTGGGGACACGCCAAAGGGCTACACCTTC.

The chain joins TRBV6-6 to TRBJ1-1, with D perhaps matching TRBD1 (5 bases). CDR1 and CDR2 from the germline V gene are MNHNY and SVGAGI (reference sequence). V was trimmed by 5 bases and J by 1 base, leaving 20 bases between them. The CDR3 extends over 17 amino acids. The DNA for the CDR3 is TGTGCCAGCAGTACCGACGCTCCCGGGACGGCGAACACTGAAGCTTTCTTT. This translates into CASSTDAPGTANTEAFF.

This chain links TRBV7-2 with TRBJ1-4, with a possible D match to TRBD1 (5 bases). Trimming took 5 bases from V and 0 from J, leaving 10 bases between them. Germline values: CDR1 SGHTA, CDR2 FQGNSA. This CDR3 region has 15 residues. The CDR3 nucleotides are TGTGCCAGCAGCCACCAGACAGCAACTAATGAAAAACTGTTTTTT. Translated, it gives CASSHQTATNEKLFF.

In its sample, this clonotype was seen a few times. The rearrangement joins TRBV20-1 to TRBJ2-4; D remains ambiguous. Germline-derived CDR1 and CDR2 are DFQATT and SNEGSKA (reference sequence). Trimming left V 6 bases short and J 6 bases short, with 21 bases between. The length of the CDR3 is 15 residues. This CDR3 reads CSARKPRPTINIQYF. In nucleotides, the CDR3 is TGCAGTGCCAGGAAGCCGAGACCGACGATAAACATTCAGTACTTC.

The J gene is TRBJ2-3, the V gene TRBV7-6, with a possible D match to TRBD2 (6 bases). CDR3 length: 21 amino acids. V dropped 1 base and J dropped 0 bases, with 26 bases sitting between them. Germline V gene sequence: CDR1 SGHVS, CDR2 FNYEAQ. CDR3 loop: CASSLVATSAAGLASTDTQYF. CDR3 nucleotide sequence: TGTGCCAGCAGCTTAGTGGCGACTAGTGCGGCTGGACTTGCTAGCACAGATACGCAGTATTTT.

This chain's CDR3 is CATSRDPGGKETQYF. In nucleotides, the CDR3 is TGTGCCACCAGCAGAGATCCCGGCGGGAAAGAGACCCAGTACTTC. This chain links TRBV15 with TRBJ2-5; weak D call: TRBD2 (6 bases). V was shortened by 0 bases and J by 3 bases, with 11 bases between the two germline ends. Germline CDR1 is LNHNV and CDR2 is YYDKDF (reference sequence). The CDR3 runs to 15 residues.

V is TRBV4-1 and J is TRBJ2-7, with D perhaps assigned TRBD1 or TRBD2 (6 bases each). The CDR3 is made up of 15 amino acids. The V gene's germline CDR1 is MGHRA and CDR2 YSYEKL. Trimming removed 3 bases from V and 0 bases from J, with 12 bases in between. The CDR3: CASSHRGLSSYEQYF. DNA for the CDR3: TGCGCCAGCAGCCATCGGGGGCTGAGCTCCTACGAGCAGTACTTC.

This clonotype was counted only a few times. This chain joins TRBV10-2 and TRBJ1-1; a weak D match, TRBD1 (6 bases). The germline V gene encodes CDR1 WSHSY and CDR2 SAAADI. The ends were cut back, 3 bases at V and 7 bases at J, with 15 bases in the middle. This CDR3 contains 14 residues. CDR3: CASSERGRGHEAFF. In DNA form, the CDR3 reads TGCGCCAGCAGTGAACGTGGCAGGGGACATGAAGCTTTCTTT.

J is TRBJ2-3 and V is TRBV7-2; no firm D call. V dropped 4 bases and J dropped 0 bases, with 11 bases sitting between them. The CDR3 is 15 residues long. Germline CDR1 reads SGHTA; CDR2 reads FQGNSA. The CDR3 reads CASSSPRWSTDTQYF. CDR3 nucleotide sequence: TGTGCCAGCAGCTCCCCTCGCTGGAGCACAGATACGCAGTATTTT. Using reference TRBV7-2 and TRBJ2-3 for the parts outside the CDR3, the full variable domain is GAGVSQSPSNKVTEKGKDVELRCDPISGHTALYWYRQSLGQGLEFLIYFQGNSAPDKSGLPSDRFSAERTGGSVSTLTIQRTQQEDSAVYLCASSSPRWSTDTQYFGPGTRLTVL.

V and J are TRBV29-1 and TRBJ2-3; D perhaps matches TRBD1 (6 bases). CDR1 is SQVTM, CDR2 ANQGSEA, per germline. This CDR3 is 14 amino acids long. V was trimmed by 6 bases and J by 0 bases, leaving 13 bases between them. CDR3 loop: CSVKTGASTDTQYF. The CDR3 DNA sequence: TGCAGCGTCAAGACAGGAGCCAGCACAGATACGCAGTATTTT.

The chain recombines TRBV11-2 with TRBJ1-2, with 9 nucleotides matching TRBD1. The length of the CDR3 is 16 residues. Per germline, CDR1 SGHAT and CDR2 FQNNGV. V was clipped by 2 bases and J by 7 bases; unmatched bases: 11. CDR3 amino acids: CASSLPKRQGQGGYTF. The CDR3, as DNA: TGTGCCAGCAGCTTACCCAAAAGACAGGGACAGGGTGGCTACACCTTC.

V usage is TRBV18 and J usage is TRBJ2-5; D remains unclear. V was clipped by 2 bases and J by 6 bases, with 7 bases between them. CDR1 is KGHSH and CDR2 is LQKENI in the germline V gene. This CDR3 is 12 amino acids long. CDR3 coding DNA: TGTGCCAGCTCACCAAATACAAAGACCCAGTACTTC. Encoded protein: CASSPNTKTQYF.

The rearrangement links TRBV20-1 to TRBJ2-5; maybe TRBD2 (6 bases). V was shortened by 3 bases and J by 1 base, with 15 bases between the two germline ends. The CDR3 is made up of 15 amino acids. Germline CDR1 is DFQATT and CDR2 is SNEGSKA (reference sequence). The CDR3: CSARGSSALQETQYF. For the CDR3, the DNA is TGCAGTGCTAGGGGGTCTAGCGCCCTCCAAGAGACCCAGTACTTC.

The CDR3 DNA is TGCAGTGCGGACCAACAGGCTAACGGTGAAGCTTTCTTT. The encoded protein is CSADQQANGEAFF. This chain links TRBV20-1 with TRBJ1-1; a weak D match, TRBD1 (5 bases). The CDR3 length is 13 residues. V was shortened by 6 bases and J by 7 bases, with 18 bases between the two germline ends. The germline gives CDR1 DFQATT, CDR2 SNEGSKA (reference sequence).

This clonotype has only a few counts. The rearrangement joins TRBV7-9 to TRBJ2-1, with no clear D. CDR1 is SEHNR, CDR2 FQNEAQ, per germline (reference sequence). The CDR3 is 14 residues long. V was clipped by 5 bases and J by 5 bases, with 13 bases between them. CDR3 bases: TGTGCCAGCAGCCGCGAGAGCGACAACAATGAGCAGTTCTTC. Amino acids: CASSRESDNNEQFF.